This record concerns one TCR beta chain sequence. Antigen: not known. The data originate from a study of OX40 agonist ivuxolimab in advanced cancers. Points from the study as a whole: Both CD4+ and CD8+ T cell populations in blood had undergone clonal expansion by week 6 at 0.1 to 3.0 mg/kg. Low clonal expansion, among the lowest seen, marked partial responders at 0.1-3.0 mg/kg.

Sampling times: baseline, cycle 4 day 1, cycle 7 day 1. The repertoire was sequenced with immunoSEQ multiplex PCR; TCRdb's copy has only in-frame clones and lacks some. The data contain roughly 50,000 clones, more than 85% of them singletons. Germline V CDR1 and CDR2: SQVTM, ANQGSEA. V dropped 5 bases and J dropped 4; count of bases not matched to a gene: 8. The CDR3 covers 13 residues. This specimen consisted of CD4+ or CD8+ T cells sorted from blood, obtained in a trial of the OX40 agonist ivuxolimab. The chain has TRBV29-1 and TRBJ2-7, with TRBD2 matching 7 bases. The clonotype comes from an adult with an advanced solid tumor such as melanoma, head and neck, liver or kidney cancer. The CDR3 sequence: CSVSSGKIYEQYF. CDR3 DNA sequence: TGCAGCGTTTCCAGCGGGAAGATTTACGAGCAGTACTTC.